The sequence of this T cell receptor beta chain was determined in a study of CD8+CD57+ T cells in acquired aplastic anemia. The V gene's germline CDR1 is LGHDT and CDR2 YNNKEL (reference sequence). There are 13 residues in the CDR3. V trimming: 8 bases; J trimming: 4 bases; junction bases outside the gene matches: 7. This clonotype turned up a few times. Previously, flow cytometry had revealed CD8+CD57+ cell expansion in the patients chosen for sequencing. For CDR3 and TCR beta VDJ profiling, genomic DNA was the template used. One entry per CDR3 protein results from TCRdb running MiXCR on the reads. This sample has a few hundred thousand distinct CDR3 sequences, with less than 35% found just once.

What was sequenced was sorted CD4+, CD8+, or CD8+CD57+ T cells (not recorded which) from PBMCs. The genes are TRBV3-1 and TRBJ1-2, with 7 bases lining up with TRBD1. The TCR originated in a human donor with aplastic anemia. In DNA, the CDR3 is TGTGCCAGCGGGGGAAGGACAGGCTATGGCTACACCTTC. Residues: CASGGRTGYGYTF. Based on the CDR3 plus reference TRBV3-1 and TRBJ1-2, the full variable domain is DTAVSQTPKYLVTQMGNDKSIKCEQNLGHDTMYWYKQDSKKFLKIMFSYNNKELIINETVPNRFSPKSPDKAHLNLHINSLELGDSAVYFCASGGRTGYGYTFGSGTRLTVV.